This T cell receptor beta chain was profiled in a study of PD-1 blockade in classical Hodgkin lymphoma. This CDR3 is built from 13 residues. After removal of 6 bases from V and 2 bases from J, the junction contained 3 bases not matched to a gene. Germline CDR1 reads MNHNS; CDR2 reads SASEGT. For this clone: What it binds is not known. This CDR3 is also generated by other DNA sequences in the sample.

Study findings and constraints: Newly diagnosed patients had baseline TCR diversity that was reportedly lower than that of healthy donors.

Profiling relied on immunoSEQ multiplex PCR, and the TCRdb table lists in-frame clones only, not all of them. Of over 25,000 clones in the sample, roughly 94% are singletons; the top ten hold approximately 2.2%. Documented time point: newly diagnosed, previously untreated cHL patient sample. This TCR was sampled from a human donor with classical Hodgkin lymphoma. The source material was peripheral blood mononuclear cells (PBMCs). The chain employs TRBV6-1 and TRBJ2-5; the match to TRBD1 covers 7 bases. CDR3 DNA: TGTGCCAGCAGCAGGGGACAGCAAGAGACCCAGTACTTC. Amino acid sequence: CASSRGQQETQYF.